This T cell receptor (beta chain) was recovered during a study of CD8 T cells in ankylosing spondylitis. In making TCR beta libraries, quantitative 5'-RACE with molecular barcodes was used. TCRdb called the 5' RACE reads again in MiXCR, with one record for every CDR3 protein. The sample records 150,000 to 200,000 distinct CDR3 sequences, roughly 11% being singletons. This clonotype was counted between two and nine times. No antigen is known for it. CDR3 length equals 18 residues. The V segment lost 0 bases and the J segment 9 bases; nucleotides outside the gene matches: 16. CDR1 is LGHNA and CDR2 is YNFKEQ in the germline V gene. Study observations and caveats: As reported, disease-linked clones showed significant enrichment in matched ankylosing spondylitis synovial fluid. Blood of patients with ankylosing spondylitis appeared to be characterized by a TCR beta motif of 8 or 9 highly homologous variants.

The receptor comes from a male donor with ankylosing spondylitis or in good health (not recorded which). The sequencing sample was made of blood, either unsorted or a sorted T cell fraction (not recorded which). This chain links TRBV4-2 with TRBJ1-3, with TRBD1 matching over 8 bases. CDR3 region: CASSQESGRDRSLRTIYF. In DNA form, the CDR3 reads TGTGCCAGCAGCCAAGAATCCGGCAGGGACAGGAGTCTGCGCACCATATATTTT.